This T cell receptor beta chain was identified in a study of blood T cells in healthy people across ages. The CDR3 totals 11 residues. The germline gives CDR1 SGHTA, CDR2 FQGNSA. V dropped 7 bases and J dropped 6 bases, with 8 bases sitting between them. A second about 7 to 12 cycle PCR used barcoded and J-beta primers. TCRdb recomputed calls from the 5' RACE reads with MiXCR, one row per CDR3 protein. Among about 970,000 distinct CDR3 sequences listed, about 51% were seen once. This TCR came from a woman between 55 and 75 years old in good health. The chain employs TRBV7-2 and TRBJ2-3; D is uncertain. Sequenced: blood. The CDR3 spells CASTQGDTQYF. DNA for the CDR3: TGTGCCAGCACCCAAGGGGATACGCAGTATTTT. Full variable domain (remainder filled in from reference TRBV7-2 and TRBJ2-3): GAGVSQSPSNKVTEKGKDVELRCDPISGHTALYWYRQSLGQGLEFLIYFQGNSAPDKSGLPSDRFSAERTGGSVSTLTIQRTQQEDSAVYLCASTQGDTQYFGPGTRLTVL.